Included here is one T cell receptor (beta chain) sequence, with context. Antigen specificity is unknown. The table came from immunoSEQ multiplex PCR; TCRdb's copy has only in-frame clones and leaves some out. The repertoire holds tens of thousands of clones, with just over 90% as singletons. This sample is drawn from a study of T cell responses to AZD1222 COVID-19 vaccine. Study-wide findings and caveats: Reports say nearly half of spike-specific TCRs go after unmutated variant regions.

The source material was peripheral blood, sampled 28 days after the second AZD1222 dose. This clonotype was obtained from an adult who received the AZD1222 COVID-19 vaccine.

CDR3 in DNA: TGTGCCAGCAGCCCACAGGGATCGGATGGCTACACCTTC. Amino acids: CASSPQGSDGYTF. The chain combines TRBV5-4 with TRBJ1-2; weak D call: TRBD1 (6 bases). The CDR3 totals 13 residues. Germline V gene lookup returns CDR1 SGHNT and CDR2 YYREEE (reference sequence). The germline V and J ends were trimmed by 4 bases and 6 bases, with 13 bases remaining between them.